This T cell receptor beta chain is drawn from a study of PD-1 blockade in classical Hodgkin lymphoma. Study-level information: With a 2-week interval, patients received intravenous nivolumab at 3 mg/kg.

Germline trimming cut 5 bases from V and 4 bases from J; bases unmatched to any gene: 11. This CDR3 region has 16 residues. Germline assignment: CDR1 MNHEY and CDR2 SMNVEV (reference sequence). Points from the study as a whole: Complete responders had baseline diversity similar to newly diagnosed patients. By C4D1, CD4+ diversity increased significantly, especially in complete responders. Exclusion covered patients beginning nivolumab under 1 year post-ASCT.

Only a few counts were recorded for this clone. Its antigen is not known. No patient escaped relapse after autologous stem cell transplantation, and brentuximab vedotin exposure varied. Assay: immunoSEQ multiplex PCR; the TCRdb copy retains only in-frame clones and omits some. The sample contains about 60,000 clones, 90% of which appear only once. Sequenced material: peripheral blood mononuclear cells (PBMCs), taken at baseline. The TCR comes from a human donor with classical Hodgkin lymphoma. V usage is TRBV27 and J usage is TRBJ2-7, with TRBD1 matching over 10 bases. CDR3 nucleotides: TGTGCCAGCAGTGCAGAGTCGCCGGGACAGGGGTACGAGCAGTACTTC. The encoded protein is CASSAESPGQGYEQYF.